The 22 T cell receptor beta chains below all came from one sample that was sequenced in a study of T cells in Graves' hyperthyroidism and ophthalmopathy. The source material, RNA transcripts, was used to amplify TCR beta CDR3 regions. Carried out on the TCR CDR3, a first-round RT-PCR used the HTBI primer set. A single record per CDR3 protein comes from TCRdb applying MiXCR to the multiplex PCR reads. The table lists over 650,000 distinct CDR3 sequences, 15% to 20% of them singletons. Sequencing was done on a sample of blood. Receptors originate from a man aged 18-30 years with Graves' hyperthyroidism.

There are many counts of this clonotype. The chain uses TRBV2 and TRBJ2-2; 7 bases match TRBD2. The CDR3 loop spans 15 amino acids. Germline values: CDR1 SNHLY, CDR2 FYNNEI. Trimming at V came to 6 bases and at J to 5 bases, leaving 9 bases not matched to a gene. The CDR3 DNA reads as TGTGCCAGCAGGCCCGGGACTACGACGACCGGGGAGCTGTTTTTT. This encodes CASRPGTTTTGELFF.

J is TRBJ1-2 and V is TRBV6-1, with D maybe TRBD1 (6 bases). The CDR3 extends over 12 amino acids. Germline-derived CDR1 and CDR2 are MNHNS and SASEGT. Trimming shortened V by 10 bases and J by 4 bases, and 13 bases separated the two germline ends. The CDR3 loop reads CATVQGSYGYTF. The CDR3 nucleotides read TGTGCCACCGTCCAGGGGTCCTATGGCTACACCTTC.

The chain carries TRBV3-1 and TRBJ2-7; D is perhaps TRBD1 or TRBD2 (5 bases each). Trimming stripped 4 bases from V and 0 bases from J, with 13 bases between. Per the germline V gene, CDR1 is LGHDT and CDR2 is YNNKEL (reference sequence). The CDR3 contains 15 residues. The CDR3 region is CASSPLRDLSYEQYF. CDR3 coding DNA: TGTGCCAGCAGCCCCCTGAGGGACCTCTCCTACGAGCAGTACTTC.

This rearrangement joins TRBV6-2 or TRBV6-3 to TRBJ2-2, with D possibly called TRBD1 or TRBD2 (5 bases each). This CDR3 comprises 15 residues. Germline V gives CDR1 MNHEY, CDR2 SVGEGT. V gave up 6 bases and J gave up 4 bases, with 15 bases separating them. The CDR3 region has the DNA TGTGCCAGCAGAACCTGGGACCTCTCCACCGGGGAGCTGTTTTTT. This gives the protein CASRTWDLSTGELFF.

The chain joins TRBV9 to TRBJ2-5; D not resolved. V lost 0 bases to trimming and J lost 2 bases, with 11 bases between them. This CDR3 has 15 residues. Germline CDR1 and CDR2: SGDLS and YYNGEE. The CDR3 DNA sequence: TGTGCCAGCAGCGTAGGTCGAGAAAAGCAAGAGACCCAGTACTTC. Translation: CASSVGREKQETQYF.

This clonotype was counted between two and nine times. The J gene is TRBJ2-7, the V gene TRBV20-1; D gene uncertain. Trimming pared 2 bases from V and 6 bases from J, leaving 8 bases between. Germline V gene sequence: CDR1 DFQATT, CDR2 SNEGSKA (reference sequence). The CDR3 sequence is 11 residues long. CDR3 DNA: TGCAGTGCTAGAAGTCAAGGCGAGCAGTACTTC. It is translated as CSARSQGEQYF.

This clonotype was recorded at least ten times. The V call is TRBV28, the J call TRBJ2-3; TRBD2 matches 9 bases. J was trimmed by 5 bases and V by 3 bases; bases with no gene match: 9. This CDR3 comprises 16 residues. Germline loops: CDR1 MDHEN, CDR2 SYDVKM. Written as DNA, the CDR3 is TGTGCCAGCAGTTTGAGGAGGCTAGCGGGACTAGATACGCAGTATTTT. This translates into CASSLRRLAGLDTQYF.

This clonotype was recorded a few times. J is TRBJ2-7 and V is TRBV5-8, with 7 bases fitting TRBD2. The CDR3 has 16 residues. Germline V lookup: CDR1 SGHTS, CDR2 YDEGEE. After removal of 4 bases from V and 3 bases from J, the junction contained 13 bases not matched to a gene. CDR3 DNA sequence: TGTGCCAGCAGCCCCTCTCCTGGGGAGGGCCGCTACGAGCAGTACTTC. Protein: CASSPSPGEGRYEQYF.

V and J are TRBV28 and TRBJ1-5; D possibly corresponds to TRBD1 (6 bases). Germline V gene data show CDR1 as MDHEN and CDR2 as SYDVKM. Trimming pared 2 bases from V and 3 bases from J, leaving 14 bases between. This CDR3 region has 16 residues. CDR3 residues: CASSLTPAGDNQPQHF. CDR3 DNA sequence: TGTGCCAGCAGTTTAACGCCGGCAGGGGACAATCAGCCCCAGCATTTT.

This clonotype was seen many times. V gene TRBV29-1 combines with J gene TRBJ2-7, with 8 bases matching TRBD2. The CDR3 is 13 residues long. V shed 4 bases, J shed 4 bases, and the junction held 6 bases outside the gene matches. The germline V gene has CDR1 SQVTM and CDR2 ANQGSEA. CDR3 in amino acids: CSVAASGYYEQYF. In DNA form, the CDR3 reads TGCAGCGTTGCGGCTAGCGGGTATTACGAGCAGTACTTC.

This clonotype turned up a few times. The chain links TRBV5-1 to TRBJ2-1; D is ambiguous. Germline CDR1 reads SGHRS; CDR2 reads YFSETQ. Trimming cost V 0 bases and J 0 bases, with 10 bases left between them. The CDR3 consists of 16 residues. DNA for the CDR3: TGCGCCAGCAGCTTGGCCTCACGGAACTCCTACAATGAGCAGTTCTTC. Translating gives CASSLASRNSYNEQFF.

The table lists this clonotype with a few counts. The DNA of the CDR3 is TGTGCCAGCATCAGGACTAGCGGGTTAAGCTCCTACAATGAGCAGTTCTTC. Translating gives CASIRTSGLSSYNEQFF. The rearrangement links TRBV28 to TRBJ2-1, with 11 bases identical to TRBD2. The CDR3 is 17 amino acids. Germline V CDR1 and CDR2: MDHEN, SYDVKM. The J segment lost 0 bases and the V segment lost 7 bases, leaving 8 bases of the junction unmatched.

This clonotype occurred a few times. The gene calls are TRBV18 and TRBJ1-4; 7 bases fit TRBD1. V gave up 5 bases and J gave up 4 bases; unmatched junction bases: 10. CDR1 and CDR2 (germline): KGHSH, LQKENI. This CDR3 contains 16 residues. This CDR3 reads CASSFGPGTDNEKLFF. In DNA, the CDR3 is TGTGCCAGCTCATTTGGACCCGGGACAGATAATGAAAAACTGTTTTTT. Variable domain in full (rest from reference TRBV18 and TRBJ1-4): NAGVMQNPRHLVRRRGQEARLRCSPMKGHSHVYWYRQLPEEGLKFMVYLQKENIIDESGMPKERFSAEFPKEGPSILRIQQVVRGDSAAYFCASSFGPGTDNEKLFFGSGTQLSVL.

This clonotype appeared many times. The chain combines TRBV5-8 with TRBJ1-1; no firm D call. The V gene lost 0 bases and the J gene lost 3 bases, with 6 bases spanning the gap. CDR1 and CDR2 (germline): SGHTS, YDEGEE. The CDR3 sequence is 13 residues long. The CDR3 sequence is CASSLDGDTEAFF. As DNA, the CDR3 is TGTGCCAGCAGCTTGGACGGGGACACTGAAGCTTTCTTT.

This clonotype showed up many times. This chain connects TRBV6-1 to TRBJ2-7; 7 bases map to TRBD1. The V gene's germline CDR1 is MNHNS and CDR2 SASEGT. The CDR3 runs 17 residues. Losses at the gene ends were 0 bases for V and 0 bases for J; bases not matched to a gene: 8. The CDR3 sequence: CASSEARGQRYSYEQYF. The CDR3 DNA sequence: TGTGCCAGCAGTGAAGCTAGGGGACAGCGTTACTCCTACGAGCAGTACTTC.

V usage is TRBV10-3 and J usage is TRBJ1-2; D might be TRBD1 (6 bases). The CDR3 length is 14 residues. Germline assignment: CDR1 ENHRY and CDR2 SYGVKD. Trimming stripped 2 bases from V and 2 bases from J, with 9 bases between. Here the CDR3 reads CAISEAGGNYGYTF. The CDR3 bases are TGTGCCATCAGTGAGGCGGGGGGCAACTATGGCTACACCTTC.

At least ten counts were recorded for this clonotype. The rearrangement uses TRBV28 and TRBJ1-2; D may be TRBD1 (5 bases). Deletions cut 3 bases from V and 2 bases from J, with 7 bases between. The CDR3 has 13 residues. Germline lookup yields CDR1 MDHEN and CDR2 SYDVKM. CDR3 nucleotide sequence: TGTGCCAGCAGTTTTTCAGGGAACTATGGCTACACCTTC. Amino acids: CASSFSGNYGYTF.

This clonotype occurred a few times. This chain links TRBV12-3 or TRBV12-4 with TRBJ2-7; 11 bases align to TRBD2. Trimming took 1 base from V and 4 from J; bases not matched to a gene: 15. The CDR3 totals 19 residues. CDR3 in amino acids: CASSLVAATSGMISYEQYF. Written as DNA, the CDR3 is TGTGCCAGCAGTTTAGTAGCTGCGACTAGCGGGATGATCTCTTACGAGCAGTACTTC.

The rearrangement links TRBV7-9 to TRBJ1-3; D is unclear. V lost 5 bases and J 4 bases, leaving 9 bases between the germline ends. CDR1 and CDR2 from the germline V gene are SEHNR and FQNEAQ (reference sequence). The CDR3 runs to 13 residues. This chain's CDR3 is CASSPDEGNTIYF. CDR3 coding DNA: TGTGCCAGCAGCCCGGATGAGGGAAACACCATATATTTT.

There are a few counts of this clonotype. The V and J genes are TRBV11-2 and TRBJ2-3; D is ambiguous. Germline V CDR1 and CDR2: SGHAT, FQNNGV. The V gene lost 6 bases and the J gene lost 2 bases, with 15 bases spanning the gap. The CDR3 runs 15 residues. The CDR3 sequence is CASRENVPATDTQYF. Here the CDR3 DNA reads TGTGCCAGCAGAGAGAACGTGCCGGCCACAGATACGCAGTATTTT.

This clonotype has just a few counts. The V and J genes are TRBV12-3 or TRBV12-4 and TRBJ2-7; D not certain. The CDR3 covers 14 residues. Trimming shortened V by 3 bases and J by 3 bases, and 12 bases separated the two germline ends. The CDR3 region is CASSFRSLGYEQYF. In DNA, the CDR3 is TGTGCCAGCAGTTTTAGGTCCCTTGGCTACGAGCAGTACTTC.

This clonotype came up a few times. At one end the junction does not follow the germline gene, possibly because of a read error. This chain uses TRBV7-8 with TRBJ2-5; D is undetermined. The CDR3 runs to 16 residues. Germline V CDR1 and CDR2: SGHVS, FQNEAQ. The CDR3 nucleotides read TGTGCCTGCAGCCCACGAAGCTCCGCTTATCGGGAGACCCAGTACTTC. This translates into CACSPRSSAYRETQYF. Based on the CDR3 plus reference TRBV7-8 and TRBJ2-5, the full variable domain is GAGVSQSPRYKVAKRGQDVALRCDPISGHVSLFWYQQALGQGPEFLTYFQNEAQLDKSGLPSDRFFAERPEGSVSTLKIQRTQQEDSAVYLCACSPRSSAYRETQYFGPGTRLLVL.